This TCR beta chain emerged from a study of metastatic and nonmetastatic thyroid tumors. Study overall: The comparison covered peripheral blood and tumor or nodule tissue in malignant and benign thyroid patients. General study results and limits: Reports indicated that malignant thyroid tumors showed significantly higher TCR beta diversity than benign nodules did, in blood and tumor.

This clone showed up just a few times. The antigen is undetermined. Original handling: It was from CDR3 differences across clinicopathological groups that a distant-metastasis classifier for papillary thyroid cancer was built. TCRdb re-clonotyped the PCR reads via MiXCR. V and J calls and clone size were set by TCRdb, not the authors. Of 20,000 or so clones in the sample, less than 35% are singletons; the top ten hold about 14%. Before thyroid surgery, none of the patients had received any treatment. Trimming removed 4 bases from V and 1 base from J, with 13 bases in between. This CDR3 comprises 15 residues.

The TCR sequence derives from a female donor with papillary thyroid cancer or a benign thyroid nodule (not recorded which). Some clones in this sample may be carry-over from other donors' samples. The chain uses TRBV12-3 or TRBV12-4 and TRBJ1-1; D unclear. The sequenced material came from blood. The CDR3 reads CASSSYSAENTEAFF. In nucleotides, the CDR3 is TGTGCCAGCAGTTCATACTCGGCCGAGAACACTGAAGCTTTCTTT.